This is a list of T cell receptor beta chains from one sample in a study of Tregs in tolerant kidney transplant recipients. These receptors' targets are unknown. TCRdb's copy holds only in-frame clones and misses some; the assay was immunoSEQ multiplex PCR. The sample has tens of thousands of clones, about 95% seen once. The sample was Tregs from blood cultured with allogeneic cells. The receptors here all came from a human donor in good health. Both conserved end residues are trimmed from each CDR3. D genes are given only for firm matches. Clone size is given for some rows only: seen once, a few or many times, or a class if the clone is expanded.

.,10,TRBV30,TRBJ2-7,.,AWSVQYYEQY
TRBD2,15,TRBV10-2,TRBJ2-7,.,ASRRLAGGSVPYEQY
.,13,TRBV18,TRBJ1-3,.,ASSPRTASGNTIY
TRBD1,13,TRBV7-9,TRBJ1-6,.,ASSFGQGGNSPLH
.,11,TRBV29-1,TRBJ1-5,.,SVVLGANQPQH
TRBD1,11,TRBV2,TRBJ2-5,.,AIYRGRGETQY
TRBD2,17,TRBV14,TRBJ2-2,.,ASSLPRGLAGGRPGELF
TRBD1,13,TRBV19,TRBJ2-2,.,ASSIIGTGAGELF
TRBD1,11,TRBV14,TRBJ1-5,.,ASSRQGDQPQH
TRBD2,13,TRBV9,TRBJ2-3,.,ASSVAGGHTDTQY
.,9,TRBV30,TRBJ1-4,.,AWSHGRALF
.,11,TRBV5-4,TRBJ1-2,.,ASSHDRTYGYT
.,13,TRBV5-1,TRBJ2-3,.,ASSLVGGSTDTQY
TRBD2,15,TRBV5-4,TRBJ2-1,.,ASRTGTSQTSYNEQF
.,12,TRBV5-4,TRBJ1-6,once,ASSSGGLNSPLH
.,12,TRBV11-2,.,.,AYGRTRNSYEQY